This passage covers 23 T cell receptor beta chains from one sample sequenced in a study of long-term antiretroviral therapy in people with HIV. The run of the v3.0 immunoSEQ assay was at survey level. The protocol was immunoSEQ multiplex PCR, while the TCRdb copy is restricted to in-frame clones and leaves out a portion. The sample has tens of thousands of clones, about 80% seen once; the top ten hold about 5.5%. Source: unsorted PBMCs, taken 1.1 years before starting antiretroviral therapy. The receptors stem from a woman aged 30 to 39 with HIV.

The CDR3, as DNA: TGTGCCACCAGCAGAGACCTTCGGGGAGGACAGCCCCAGCATTTT. Its protein is CATSRDLRGGQPQHF. This sequence joins TRBV15 and TRBJ1-5; D is unclear. Germline lookup yields CDR1 LNHNV and CDR2 YYDKDF (reference sequence). The CDR3 runs to 15 residues. Trimming took 0 bases from V and 7 from J, leaving 13 bases between them.

This clone has just one count. The genes are TRBV30 and TRBJ2-7; maybe TRBD2 (6 bases). CDR3 length equals 14 residues. Germline V gene sequence: CDR1 GTSNPN, CDR2 SVGIG (reference sequence). V lost 2 bases to trimming and J lost 3 bases, with 14 bases between them. CDR3 residues: CAWSRGMLDYEQYV. The CDR3 DNA is TGTGCCTGGAGTCGGGGGATGCTTGACTACGAGCAGTACGTC.

The V call is TRBV4-1, the J call TRBJ2-1; possible D gene TRBD2, 7 bases. The V gene's germline CDR1 is MGHRA and CDR2 YSYEKL. V was clipped by 1 base and J by 3 bases, with 13 bases between them. This CDR3 spans 16 amino acids. CDR3 nucleotide sequence: TGCGCCAGCAGCCAAGGGGGGGGGCGGCTCTACAATGAGCAGTTCTTC. Protein product: CASSQGGGRLYNEQFF.

V gene TRBV5-1 combines with J gene TRBJ1-2; TRBD1 is a possible D gene (6 bases). V lost 3 bases, J lost 3 bases, and 15 bases lay in between. CDR1 SGHRS and CDR2 YFSETQ come from the germline V gene. The CDR3 is 15 residues long. The CDR3 coding sequence is TGCGCCAGCAGCTACAAACAGGGAGGAGACTATGGCTACACCTTC. It encodes CASSYKQGGDYGYTF. Variable domain in full (rest from reference TRBV5-1 and TRBJ1-2): KAGVTQTPRYLIKTRGQQVTLSCSPISGHRSVSWYQQTPGQGLQFLFEYFSETQRNKGNFPGRFSGRQFSNSRSEMNVSTLELGDSALYLCASSYKQGGDYGYTFGSGTRLTVV.

The CDR3 here is CASSLVSLKETQYF. The CDR3, as DNA: TGCGCCAGCAGCTTGGTGTCCTTAAAAGAGACCCAGTACTTC. The rearrangement links TRBV5-1 to TRBJ2-5; D unresolved. Trimming removed 0 bases at V and 3 bases at J, with 9 bases between. The CDR3 is 14 residues long. Germline lookup yields CDR1 SGHRS and CDR2 YFSETQ.

The chain has TRBV19 and TRBJ1-4, with 9 bases that match TRBD1. Trimming at V came to 9 bases and at J to 0 bases, leaving 8 bases not matched to a gene. The CDR3 runs 16 residues. In germline, CDR1 is LNHDA, CDR2 SQIVND (reference sequence). CDR3 nucleotide sequence: TGTGCCAGCAAGGACAGGGGAGGATCAACTAATGAAAAACTGTTTTTT. Its translation is CASKDRGGSTNEKLFF.

The table lists this clone with a count of one. The V gene is TRBV7-6, the J gene TRBJ2-5, with 7 bases that match TRBD1. V shed 5 bases, J shed 0 bases, and the junction held 6 bases outside the gene matches. Germline assignment: CDR1 SGHVS and CDR2 FNYEAQ. The length of the CDR3 is 15 residues. The CDR3 coding sequence is TGTGCCAGCAGCCGGGGACAGCCCAACCAAGAGACCCAGTACTTC. Translating it yields CASSRGQPNQETQYF.

The rearrangement links TRBV10-3 to TRBJ2-1; D is possibly TRBD2 (5 bases). Looked up from germline, CDR1 is ENHRY and CDR2 is SYGVKD. V was cut by 11 bases and J by 3 bases, with 14 bases left in between. The CDR3 length is 13 residues. The CDR3 nucleotides are TGTGCCGTCGGACGGGGTCTCTACAATGAGCAGTTCTTC. This sequence encodes CAVGRGLYNEQFF.

This chain joins TRBV30 and TRBJ1-1; D gene ambiguous. The CDR3 is 11 amino acids. Looked up from germline, CDR1 is GTSNPN and CDR2 is SVGIG (reference sequence). The CDR3 sequence: CGVGMNTEAFF. The CDR3 nucleotides read TGTGGTGTCGGGATGAACACTGAAGCTTTCTTT.

CDR3 nucleotide sequence: TGTGCCAGCAGCTTAAGTCTAGTGGGAGATACGCAGTATTTT. It yields the protein CASSLSLVGDTQYF. J is TRBJ2-3 and V is TRBV7-9; no reliable D call. The CDR3 is made up of 14 amino acids. Trimming removed 2 bases from V and 5 bases from J, with 11 bases in between. Looked up from germline, CDR1 is SEHNR and CDR2 is FQNEAQ (reference sequence).

The chain joins TRBV6-1 to TRBJ2-6; D possibly corresponds to TRBD1 (5 bases). The length of the CDR3 is 15 residues. Germline CDR1 reads MNHNS; CDR2 reads SASEGT. The V gene lost 7 bases and the J gene lost 2 bases, with 12 bases spanning the gap. The CDR3 DNA follows: TGTGCCAGCAACCCCAGGGATGCTGGGGCCAACGTCCTGACTTTC. As protein: CASNPRDAGANVLTF.

The gene calls are TRBV11-2 and TRBJ1-1; D possibly corresponds to TRBD1 (6 bases). V gave up 5 bases and J gave up 2 bases, with 15 bases separating them. Germline assignment: CDR1 SGHAT and CDR2 FQNNGV. CDR3 size: 15 residues. CDR3 amino acids: CASSLTGQGNTEAFF. The CDR3 nucleotides read TGTGCCAGCAGCCTCACAGGGCAGGGTAACACTGAAGCTTTCTTT. Supplemented by reference TRBV11-2 and TRBJ1-1, the full variable domain reads EAGVAQSPRYKIIEKRQSVAFWCNPISGHATLYWYQQILGQGPKLLIQFQNNGVVDDSQLPKDRFSAERLKGVDSTLKIQPAKLEDSAVYLCASSLTGQGNTEAFFGQGTRLTVV.

The table lists this clone with a count of one. The chain joins TRBV5-6 to TRBJ2-5; possible D gene TRBD1, 5 bases. The CDR3 sequence is 12 residues long. Germline CDR1 SGHDT, CDR2 YYEEEE. V was pared by 4 bases and J by 5 bases, with 9 bases between. The CDR3: CASSPGKETQYF. The CDR3 DNA is TGTGCCAGCAGCCCAGGGAAGGAGACCCAGTACTTC.

This clone was observed a single time. CDR3 region: CASSLLRVGHQETQYF. The CDR3 bases are TGTGCCAGCAGCCTCCTCCGGGTAGGGCACCAAGAGACCCAGTACTTC. This sequence joins TRBV7-8 and TRBJ2-5; no definite D call. Trimming removed 5 bases at V and 0 bases at J, with 16 bases between. This CDR3 has 16 amino acids. Per germline, CDR1 SGHVS and CDR2 FQNEAQ.

In its sample, this clone was seen a few times. CDR3 coding DNA: TGCAGCGTCCAAACGAACACTGAAGCTTTCTTT. Translation: CSVQTNTEAFF. The rearrangement links TRBV29-1 to TRBJ1-1, with D uncertain. CDR1 and CDR2 from the germline V gene are SQVTM and ANQGSEA. The CDR3 is 11 amino acids. Between the trimmed V and J ends, which lost 6 bases and 1 base, there was a span of 6 bases.

The genes are TRBV7-9 and TRBJ2-5; D gene unclear. Germline V gene sequence: CDR1 SEHNR, CDR2 FQNEAQ (reference sequence). This CDR3 has 13 residues. The germline V and J ends were trimmed by 4 bases and 7 bases, with 13 bases remaining between them. As DNA, the CDR3 is TGTGCCAGCAGCTCAGACCCGCTTGGGACCCAGTACTTC. Its translation: CASSSDPLGTQYF.

V gene TRBV6-1 combines with J gene TRBJ2-2, with D tentatively TRBD2 (5 bases). The germline CDR1 and CDR2 sequences are MNHNS and SASEGT. The CDR3 is 13 amino acids. V was shortened by 6 bases and J by 0 bases, with 5 bases between the two germline ends. CDR3 nucleotide sequence: TGTGCCAGCAGGAGGGCGAACACCGGGGAGCTGTTTTTT. Translation gives CASRRANTGELFF.

The V and J genes are TRBV4-2 and TRBJ2-7; the match to TRBD2 covers 8 bases. Germline V lookup: CDR1 LGHNA, CDR2 YNFKEQ. Trimming took 6 bases from V and 4 from J; bases not matched to a gene: 26. CDR3 length: 20 residues. The CDR3 protein is CASRDPGLVYRSGLGYEQYV. The CDR3 DNA reads TGTGCCAGCAGGGATCCGGGACTGGTCTACCGCTCGGGACTAGGGTACGAGCAGTACGTC.

The chain combines TRBV25-1 with TRBJ2-1, with 10 nucleotides matching TRBD1. Germline loops: CDR1 MGHDK, CDR2 SYGVNS. The CDR3 covers 15 residues. V was pared by 4 bases and J by 2 bases, with 2 bases of the junction left unmatched. CDR3 amino acids: CASSGGTGAYNEQFF. The CDR3 DNA reads as TGTGCCAGCAGTGGAGGGACAGGGGCCTACAATGAGCAGTTCTTC.

The chain is built from TRBV10-3 and TRBJ1-6; D perhaps matches TRBD1 (5 bases). Trimming stripped 4 bases from V and 2 bases from J, with 6 bases between. Germline CDR1 is ENHRY and CDR2 is SYGVKD. The CDR3 is made up of 14 amino acids. The CDR3 DNA follows: TGTGCCATCAGTGCCAGGGCCTATAATTCACCCCTCCACTTT. Translation: CAISARAYNSPLHF.

This clone was found once. The CDR3 DNA is TGTGCCAGCAGCGTCACCGGGACAGGGTACAATGAGCAGTTCTTC. It specifies CASSVTGTGYNEQFF. The chain joins TRBV9 to TRBJ2-1; 9 bases map to TRBD1. V lost 2 bases, J lost 4 bases, and 4 bases stayed unmatched. CDR1 and CDR2 (germline): SGDLS, YYNGEE. The CDR3 consists of 15 residues.

The chain carries TRBV7-9 and TRBJ1-5; the D gene is possibly TRBD1 (6 bases). V dropped 1 base and J dropped 7 bases, with 20 bases sitting between them. This CDR3 is 17 amino acids long. The germline CDR1 and CDR2 sequences are SEHNR and FQNEAQ (reference sequence). The CDR3 coding sequence is TGTGCCAGCAGCTTAGGCAGGGGCCTCCCGGGGTCCCAGCCCCAGCATTTT. Translated, it gives CASSLGRGLPGSQPQHF.

This chain links TRBV27 with TRBJ2-3; D not resolved. The germline V gene encodes CDR1 MNHEY and CDR2 SMNVEV (reference sequence). This CDR3 is 13 amino acids long. V dropped 6 bases and J dropped 5 bases, with 12 bases sitting between them. In nucleotides, the CDR3 is TGTGCCAGCAGCCATTACCCGAAAGATACGCAGTATTTT. It is translated as CASSHYPKDTQYF.